The T cell receptor beta chain under discussion was sequenced for a study of cytomegalovirus exposure and HLA in healthy donors. The overall study: A later analysis reported the same platform for the 120 validation repertoires and the approximately 720 first-cohort repertoires. Study-wide findings and caveats: First-cohort TCR clusters were later found to tend to co-occur in the 120 or so validation repertoires. According to the study, around 160 TCR beta chains were cytomegalovirus-associated. Rarity characterized most TCR sequences, yet some public TCRs appeared in many donors.

The CDR3 covers 8 residues. The V gene lost 4 bases and the J gene lost 11 bases, with 2 bases spanning the gap. In germline, CDR1 is SGHTS, CDR2 YDEGEE. The repertoire was sequenced with immunoSEQ multiplex PCR; TCRdb's copy has only in-frame clones and lacks some. The data show roughly 190,000 clones, with roughly nine tenths seen just once and around 7.2% held by the top ten. Remarks on this clone: Its antigen is undetermined.

The receptor comes from a man between 25 and 39 years old in good health and CMV-seropositive. The J gene is TRBJ2-3, the V gene TRBV5-8; D is uncertain. Sample: PBMCs. The CDR3 region has the DNA TGTGCCAGCAGCCAGCAGTATTTT. It yields the protein CASSQQYF.